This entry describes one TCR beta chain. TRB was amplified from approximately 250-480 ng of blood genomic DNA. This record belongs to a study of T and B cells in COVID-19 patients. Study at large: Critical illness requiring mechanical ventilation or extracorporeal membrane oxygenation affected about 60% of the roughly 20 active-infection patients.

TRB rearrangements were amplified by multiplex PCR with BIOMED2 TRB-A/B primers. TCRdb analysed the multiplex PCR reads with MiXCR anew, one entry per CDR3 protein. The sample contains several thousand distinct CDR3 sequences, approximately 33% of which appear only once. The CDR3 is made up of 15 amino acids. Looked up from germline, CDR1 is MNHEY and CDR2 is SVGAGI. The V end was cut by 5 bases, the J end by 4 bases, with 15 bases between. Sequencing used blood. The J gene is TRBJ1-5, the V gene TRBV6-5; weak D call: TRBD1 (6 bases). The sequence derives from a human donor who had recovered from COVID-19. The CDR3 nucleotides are TGTGCCAGCAGTGCCAGTCTTCAGGGGAATCAGCCCCAGCATTTT. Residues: CASSASLQGNQPQHF.